Presented here are 23 T cell receptor beta chains from one specimen sequenced in a study of blood T cell repertoires in COVID-19. Method: immunoSEQ multiplex PCR; TCRdb's copy keeps in-frame clones and lacks some. This table has approximately 390,000 clones, roughly 90% appearing once. Sequenced: PBMCs or T cells enriched from blood (not recorded which). These receptors all stem from a middle-aged woman with acute COVID-19.

The chain joins TRBV2 to TRBJ1-5, with a tentative D call TRBD1 (5 bases). V lost 10 bases to trimming and J lost 4 bases, with 14 bases between them. Germline V lookup: CDR1 SNHLY, CDR2 FYNNEI. The CDR3 is made up of 13 amino acids. CDR3 in amino acids: CATSGGTNQPQHF. The CDR3 DNA reads as TGTGCCACAAGCGGGGGGACTAATCAGCCCCAGCATTTT.

With regard to this clone: The same CDR3 can be traced to other DNA sequences in this sample. This sequence joins TRBV2 and TRBJ1-6; 8 bases align to TRBD1. The CDR3 covers 13 residues. V gave up 6 bases and J gave up 10 bases; unmatched junction bases: 5. CDR1 and CDR2 (germline): SNHLY, FYNNEI. The CDR3 bases are TGTGCCAGCAGCGGACAGGGAATCTCACCCCTCCACTTT. This translates into CASSGQGISPLHF. Full variable domain (missing parts from reference TRBV2 and TRBJ1-6): EPEVTQTPSHQVTQMGQEVILRCVPISNHLYFYWYRQILGQKVEFLVSFYNNEISEKSEIFDDQFSVERPDGSNFTLKIRSTKLEDSAMYFCASSGQGISPLHFGNGTRLTVT.

The V call is TRBV11-2, the J call TRBJ2-2; D ambiguous. The V end lost 5 bases, the J end lost 3 bases, and 10 bases lay between the germline ends. The CDR3 length is 14 residues. Germline values: CDR1 SGHAT, CDR2 FQNNGV. CDR3 in DNA: TGTGCCAGCAGCCTAATACCGCACACCGGGGAGCTGTTTTTT. Amino acids: CASSLIPHTGELFF.

This clone has a handful of counts. The chain carries TRBV27 and TRBJ1-1; 8 bases agree with TRBD1. The CDR3 runs 14 residues. Per the germline V gene, CDR1 is MNHEY and CDR2 is SMNVEV (reference sequence). V shed 6 bases, J shed 6 bases, and the junction held 9 bases outside the gene matches. The CDR3 sequence is CASSRTGYGAEAFF. For the CDR3, the DNA is TGTGCCAGCAGCCGGACAGGGTATGGTGCTGAAGCTTTCTTT.

The chain joins TRBV7-2 to TRBJ2-1; TRBD2 matches at 7 bases. V shed 5 bases and J 6 bases; nucleotides not matched to a gene: 7. In germline, CDR1 is SGHTA, CDR2 FQGNSA. The CDR3 has 14 residues. This CDR3 reads CASSLPGGGNEQFF. The CDR3 DNA reads as TGTGCCAGCAGCCTCCCGGGGGGTGGCAATGAGCAGTTCTTC. The full variable domain, its missing parts supplied by reference TRBV7-2 and TRBJ2-1, is GAGVSQSPSNKVTEKGKDVELRCDPISGHTALYWYRQSLGQGLEFLIYFQGNSAPDKSGLPSDRFSAERTGGSVSTLTIQRTQQEDSAVYLCASSLPGGGNEQFFGPGTRLTVL.

The chain employs TRBV5-6 and TRBJ2-5; D call uncertain. The CDR3 consists of 16 residues. V lost 3 bases and J 1 base, leaving 16 bases between the germline ends. Germline assignment: CDR1 SGHDT and CDR2 YYEEEE. The DNA of the CDR3 is TGTGCCAGCAGCTCCGAAGCCACCCGAGGCCAAGAGACCCAGTACTTC. Protein sequence: CASSSEATRGQETQYF.

The rearrangement joins TRBV2 to TRBJ1-5; no definite D call. This CDR3 is 14 amino acids long. Germline lookup yields CDR1 SNHLY and CDR2 FYNNEI. Trimming pared 5 bases from V and 5 bases from J, leaving 13 bases between. CDR3 sequence (DNA): TGTGCCAGCAGTTTTTCCGGTCAGGATCAGCCCCAGCATTTT. It translates to CASSFSGQDQPQHF. The full variable domain, its missing parts supplied by reference TRBV2 and TRBJ1-5, is EPEVTQTPSHQVTQMGQEVILRCVPISNHLYFYWYRQILGQKVEFLVSFYNNEISEKSEIFDDQFSVERPDGSNFTLKIRSTKLEDSAMYFCASSFSGQDQPQHFGDGTRLSIL.

This clone was counted only a few times. J is TRBJ1-3 and V is TRBV3-1 (or the pseudogene TRBV3-2), with 7 bases fitting TRBD1. Trimming cost V 0 bases and J 3 bases; bases outside gene matches: 2. Germline assignment: CDR1 LGHDT and CDR2 YNNKEL (reference sequence). The CDR3 is 15 residues long. For the CDR3, the DNA is TGTGCCAGCAGCCAAGAAGGGGACAGTGGAAACACCATATATTTT. The encoded protein is CASSQEGDSGNTIYF.

This CDR3 reads CASSVLAGGQDEQFF. The CDR3, as DNA: TGTGCCAGCAGCGTATTAGCGGGGGGGCAGGATGAGCAGTTCTTC. The V call is TRBV7-2, the J call TRBJ2-1, with 11 nucleotides matching TRBD2. The ends lost 5 bases at V and 8 bases at J; junction bases unmatched: 8. Germline CDR1 and CDR2: SGHTA and FQGNSA. This CDR3 spans 15 amino acids. The full variable domain, rest sourced from reference TRBV7-2 and TRBJ2-1, is GAGVSQSPSNKVTEKGKDVELRCDPISGHTALYWYRQSLGQGLEFLIYFQGNSAPDKSGLPSDRFSAERTGGSVSTLTIQRTQQEDSAVYLCASSVLAGGQDEQFFGPGTRLTVL.

This chain uses TRBV3-1 (or the pseudogene TRBV3-2) with TRBJ2-1; 9 nucleotides line up with TRBD1. The CDR3 contains 16 residues. After removal of 4 bases from V and 4 bases from J, the junction contained 8 bases not matched to a gene. The germline V gene encodes CDR1 LGHDT and CDR2 YNNKEL (reference sequence). CDR3 in DNA: TGTGCCAGCAGCCGAGACAGGGGGTTAAAGTACAATGAGCAGTTCTTC. Protein: CASSRDRGLKYNEQFF.

V and J are TRBV10-3 and TRBJ1-1, with 7 positions matching TRBD1. Germline values: CDR1 ENHRY, CDR2 SYGVKD. The CDR3 contains 14 residues. The J segment lost 1 base and the V segment lost 4 bases, leaving 3 bases of the junction unmatched. The CDR3 here is CAISGGQQNTEAFF. CDR3 nucleotide sequence: TGTGCCATCAGTGGGGGACAGCAGAACACTGAAGCTTTCTTT.

The rearrangement uses TRBV28 and TRBJ1-6, with 7 positions matching TRBD1. CDR1 and CDR2 from the germline V gene are MDHEN and SYDVKM. The CDR3 extends over 17 amino acids. Unmatched junction bases numbered 9, after V lost 5 bases and J lost 2 bases. CDR3 amino acids: CASSGPGQKAYNSPLHF. CDR3 DNA: TGTGCCAGCAGTGGACCGGGACAGAAAGCCTATAATTCACCCCTCCACTTT.

This clone came up a few times. V is TRBV2 and J is TRBJ1-2; D remains unclear. The V gene's germline CDR1 is SNHLY and CDR2 FYNNEI. The ends were cut back, 4 bases at V and 8 bases at J, with 11 bases in the middle. CDR3 length: 12 amino acids. The CDR3 nucleotides are TGTGCCAGCAGTGGGAGGGTGCACGGCTACACCTTC. It specifies CASSGRVHGYTF.

CDR3 DNA: TGTGCCAGCTCCCAAGCCCTGGCGGGGGACACCGGGGAGCTGTTTTTT. It yields the protein CASSQALAGDTGELFF. V is TRBV18 and J is TRBJ2-2; 7 nucleotides match TRBD2. The junction had 10 bases not matched to a gene; V was cut back by 6 bases and J by 3 bases. The V gene's germline CDR1 is KGHSH and CDR2 LQKENI. The CDR3 covers 16 residues.

This clone was recorded once. V is TRBV1 and J is TRBJ2-7; the D call TRBD2 from the table was never checked on the DNA. TRBV1 corresponds to a pseudogene. The CDR3 spans 14 residues. The CDR3 DNA follows: TGCACCAGCAGCCAAGATCAGCGTGGCTACGAGCAGTACTTC. Its translation is CTSSQDQRGYEQYF.

This chain uses TRBV2 with TRBJ2-7; TRBD2 aligns across 12 bases. The CDR3 is 14 amino acids. V dropped 5 bases and J dropped 4; count of bases not matched to a gene: 3. CDR1 SNHLY and CDR2 FYNNEI come from the germline V gene. The CDR3 region is CASSWTSGEYEQYF. The CDR3 DNA reads TGTGCCAGCAGTTGGACTAGCGGGGAATACGAGCAGTACTTC.

The table lists this clone with a count of one. The chain links TRBV7-9 to TRBJ1-1; 7 bases align to TRBD1. Germline V gene sequence: CDR1 SEHNR, CDR2 FQNEAQ (reference sequence). This CDR3 is built from 13 residues. V lost 6 bases to trimming and J lost 1 base; unmatched junction nucleotides: 2. The CDR3 loop is CASRTGTNTEAFF. The CDR3 coding sequence is TGTGCCAGCAGGACAGGGACGAACACTGAAGCTTTCTTT.

The genes are TRBV2 and TRBJ2-1; possible D gene TRBD1, 5 bases. V was cut by 6 bases and J by 4 bases, with 10 bases left in between. CDR1 and CDR2 (germline): SNHLY, FYNNEI. The CDR3 runs 13 residues. The CDR3 region is CASRQTGYNEQFF. CDR3 nucleotides: TGTGCCAGCAGGCAAACAGGATACAATGAGCAGTTCTTC.

The gene calls are TRBV10-3 and TRBJ1-2; tentatively, D is TRBD1 (6 bases). CDR1 and CDR2 (germline): ENHRY, SYGVKD. V was shortened by 2 bases and J by 4 bases, with 14 bases between the two germline ends. This CDR3 region has 15 residues. The CDR3 region is CAISENPDRSYGYTF. DNA for the CDR3: TGTGCCATCAGTGAGAACCCGGACAGATCCTATGGCTACACCTTC.

As regards this clone: At one end, the junction sequence differs from germline, possibly due to a read error. The DNA of the CDR3 is TGTGCCAGCAGCCAAGATTTAAGGGACAGTTATGGGTACACCTTC. Its translation is CASSQDLRDSYGYTF. The chain joins TRBV14 to TRBJ1-2, with TRBD1 identical over 7 bases. The CDR3 spans 15 residues. In germline, CDR1 is SGHDN, CDR2 FVKESK.

The rearrangement links TRBV23-1 to TRBJ2-2; unclear D gene. TRBV23-1 is known as an ORF, though its function is uncertain. This CDR3 has 12 amino acids. Trimming left V 8 bases short and J 9 bases short, with 13 bases between. As DNA, the CDR3 is TGCGCCAGCTGTCGGGCCCCACGGGAGCTGTTTTTT. Its translation is CASCRAPRELFF.

The chain employs TRBV6-5 and TRBJ1-5; tentatively, D is TRBD1 (6 bases). The CDR3 spans 15 residues. V gave up 0 bases and J gave up 7 bases, with 13 bases separating them. The germline V gene has CDR1 MNHEY and CDR2 SVGAGI. The chain's CDR3 is CASSYSPGARQPQHF. CDR3 nucleotide sequence: TGTGCCAGCAGTTACTCTCCAGGGGCACGGCAGCCCCAGCATTTT.

This chain uses TRBV11-2 with TRBJ1-4, with D possibly being TRBD1 (5 bases). The V and J ends lost 3 bases and 7 bases respectively, with 9 bases between them. Germline CDR1 reads SGHAT; CDR2 reads FQNNGV. The length of the CDR3 is 13 residues. CDR3 protein: CASSFGRVEKLFF. The CDR3 nucleotides read TGTGCCAGCAGCTTTGGCAGGGTTGAAAAACTGTTTTTT. The whole variable domain, remainder taken from reference TRBV11-2 and TRBJ1-4, is EAGVAQSPRYKIIEKRQSVAFWCNPISGHATLYWYQQILGQGPKLLIQFQNNGVVDDSQLPKDRFSAERLKGVDSTLKIQPAKLEDSAVYLCASSFGRVEKLFFGSGTQLSVL.